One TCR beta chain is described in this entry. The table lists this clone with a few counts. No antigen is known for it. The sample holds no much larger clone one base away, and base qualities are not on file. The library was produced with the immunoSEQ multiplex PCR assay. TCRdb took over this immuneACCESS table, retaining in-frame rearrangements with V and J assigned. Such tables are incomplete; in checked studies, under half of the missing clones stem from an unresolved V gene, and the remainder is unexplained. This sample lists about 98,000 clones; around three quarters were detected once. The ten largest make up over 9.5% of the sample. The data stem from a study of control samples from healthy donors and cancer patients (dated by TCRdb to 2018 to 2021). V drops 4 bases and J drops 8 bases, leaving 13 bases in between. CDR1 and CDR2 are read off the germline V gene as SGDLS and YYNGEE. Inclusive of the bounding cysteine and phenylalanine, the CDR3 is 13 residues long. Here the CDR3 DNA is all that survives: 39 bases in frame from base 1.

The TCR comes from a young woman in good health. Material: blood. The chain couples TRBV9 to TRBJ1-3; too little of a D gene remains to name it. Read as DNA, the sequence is TGTGCCAGCAGCACCGGGCCGCCCGACACCATATATTTT. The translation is CASSTGPPDTIYF. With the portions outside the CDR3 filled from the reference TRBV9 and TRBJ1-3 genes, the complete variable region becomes DSGVTQTPKHLITATGQRVTLRCSPRSGDLSVYWYQQSLDQGLQFLIQYYNGEERAKGNILERFSAQQFPDLHSELNLSSLELGDSALYFCASSTGPPDTIYFGEGSWLTVV.